The source of this TCR beta chain is a study of cytomegalovirus exposure and HLA in healthy donors. About the study: Approximately 85 million unique TCRs from HLA-typed donors were held in an early data release.

Points from the study as a whole: In a later analysis, several top co-occurrence clusters appeared linked to parvovirus B19, influenza, CMV and Epstein-Barr virus. Highly shared variants forming one cluster were likely a sequencing artifact.

The germline gives CDR1 MDHEN, CDR2 SYDVKM. Trimming cost V 5 bases and J 0 bases, with 16 bases left between them. The CDR3 spans 16 residues. In the PCR, 60 Vbeta and 13 Jbeta primers were used. Measured with immunoSEQ multiplex PCR; TCRdb has only the in-frame clones, and not every one. The data show about 180,000 clones, with roughly 80% seen just once and less than 2.5% held by the top ten. With respect to this clone: What it binds is unknown.

This clonotype originated in a male donor in good health and CMV-seronegative. The chain recombines TRBV28 with TRBJ1-1, with D maybe TRBD1 (5 bases). Sequencing used PBMCs. CDR3 nucleotide sequence: TGTGCCAGCAGTCCGACAGCATTCCTCATGAACACTGAAGCTTTCTTT. Its protein is CASSPTAFLMNTEAFF.